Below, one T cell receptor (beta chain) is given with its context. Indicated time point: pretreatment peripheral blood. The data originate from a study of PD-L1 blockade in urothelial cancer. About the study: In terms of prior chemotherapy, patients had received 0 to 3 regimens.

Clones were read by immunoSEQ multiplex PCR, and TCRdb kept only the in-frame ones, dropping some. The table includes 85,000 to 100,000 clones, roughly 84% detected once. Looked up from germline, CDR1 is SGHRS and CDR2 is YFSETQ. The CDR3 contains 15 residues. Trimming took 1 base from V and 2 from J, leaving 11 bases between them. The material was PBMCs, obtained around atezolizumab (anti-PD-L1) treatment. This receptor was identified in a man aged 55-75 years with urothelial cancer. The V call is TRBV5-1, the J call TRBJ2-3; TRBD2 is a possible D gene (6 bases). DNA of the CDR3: TGCGCCAGCAGCTTGAGGTCGGGGGACACAGATACGCAGTATTTT. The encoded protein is CASSLRSGDTDTQYF.